This T cell receptor beta chain was captured by sequencing in a study of T-cell memory formation after mild COVID-19. Broader study findings: Clones shrinking from day 15 to 85 showed even CD4/CD8 mixes; later expanders tilted CD4+.

TCRdb re-analysed the 5' RACE reads in MiXCR, keeping a single row per CDR3 protein. The table records 300,000 to 400,000 distinct CDR3 sequences, roughly an eighth of them present only once. Between the trimmed V and J ends, which lost 6 bases and 0 bases, there was a span of 17 bases. This CDR3 spans 16 amino acids. On this clonotype itself: Its antigen is not known.

V usage is TRBV12-3 or TRBV12-4 and J usage is TRBJ1-1, with a weak D call TRBD1 (6 bases). Sequencing input: PBMCs or a T cell subset sorted from them (not recorded which). The receptor was derived from a man younger than 35 who had mild COVID-19 (a few samples of this study predate the infection). Cell type and time point are not known. The CDR3 bases are TGTGCCAGCAGCCCGTGGACAGTTTTGGTGAACACTGAAGCTTTCTTT. Translated: CASSPWTVLVNTEAFF.